This T cell receptor beta chain was sequenced during a study of blood T cell repertoires in COVID-19 (dated by TCRdb to between 2020 and 2021). For the study in its entirety: Samples covering the acute and convalescent phases of COVID-19 were provided by collaborators in the United States, Italy and Spain. Subjects who had been exposed to COVID-19, were actively infected with it, or had recovered from it provided the deeply sampled blood TCRbeta repertoires that made up the dataset. Samples came from the ongoing ImmuneRACE study (first 160 participants) plus 1,254 subjects from 6 global collaborators. Nearly every sample came with metadata listing a de-identified subject ID, COVID-19 status, age in years and sex. The prospective study material was composed of cDNA or gDNA derived from T cells, B-cell-depleted T cells, or PBMCs. The repertoires were released in a freely available public database intended as a resource for research on the immune response to SARS-CoV-2. Where available, HLA class I and class II types were obtained from metadata supplied by the sample provider rather than from assay-based typing.

Regarding this clone: The clone's antigen remains unknown. The sample holds no much larger clone one base away, and base qualities are not on file.

TCRbeta CDR3 regions were amplified from genomic DNA by means of the immunoSEQ Assay, a bias-controlled multiplex PCR. The published analysis was carried out like this. Nucleated cell counts per sample were estimated from amplification of reference gene primers within the assay. To quantify the absolute abundance of each unique TCRbeta CDR3 rearrangement, sequence reads were collapsed and filtered. For each sample, productive Simpson clonality was calculated as the square root of Simpson's diversity index over productive rearrangements. In its TCRdb copy, this immuneACCESS table keeps in-frame sequences only and misses some clones. Where compared with another copy, unresolved V genes explain less than half of these, and the others have no known cause. V and J calls and clone size are those listed in that table; D and trimming were worked out from the DNA. Counted in this sample were 110,000 to 150,000 clones; roughly 79% of them appeared once. The leading ten clones occupy roughly 8.7% of the sample.

Collaborating institutions collected whole blood in K2EDTA tubes following their own protocols. Collaborator samples were shipped for TCRbeta analysis as frozen whole blood, isolated PBMCs, or DNA extracted from either sample type. Study-wide conclusions, independent of this receptor: How much clinical and demographic metadata was included differed by source and by participant, and the metadata was provided uncurated.

Reading from cysteine to phenylalanine, the CDR3 counts 15 amino acids. Kept here is only the CDR3 DNA, which spans 45 bases and is read in frame from base 1. Between the V and J ends, shortened by 4 bases and 0 bases respectively, the junction contains 13 bases. For CDR1 and CDR2, the germline V gene (reference sequence) lists LNHDA and SQIVND. The clonotype was recovered from a man aged 50-59 years with active or convalescent COVID-19. Sequencing used peripheral blood. The chain joins TRBV19 to TRBJ2-7; the D gene lacks a confident call. The bases are TGTGCCAGTAGTACCTCCGCGGTCCGCTCCTACGAGCAGTACTTC. This yields the protein CASSTSAVRSYEQYF.